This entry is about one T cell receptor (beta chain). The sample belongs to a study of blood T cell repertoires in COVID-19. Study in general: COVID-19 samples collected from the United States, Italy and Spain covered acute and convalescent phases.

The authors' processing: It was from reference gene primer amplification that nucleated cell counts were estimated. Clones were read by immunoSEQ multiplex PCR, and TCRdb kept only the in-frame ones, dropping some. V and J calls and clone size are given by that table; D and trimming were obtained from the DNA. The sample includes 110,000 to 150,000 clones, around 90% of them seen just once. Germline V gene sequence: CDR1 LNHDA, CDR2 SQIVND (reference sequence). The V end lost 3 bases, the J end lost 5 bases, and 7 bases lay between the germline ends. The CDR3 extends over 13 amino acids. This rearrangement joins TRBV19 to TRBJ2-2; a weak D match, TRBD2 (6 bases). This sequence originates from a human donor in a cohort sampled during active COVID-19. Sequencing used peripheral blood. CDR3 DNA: TGTGCCAGTAGTATTCGGGAGACCGGGGAGCTGTTTTTT. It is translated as CASSIRETGELFF.